This T cell receptor beta chain stems from a study of T cell repertoires in cytomegalovirus infection. General observations from the study: Summed frequency of public TCR beta families distinguished CMV carriers with the relevant HLA.

The germline V gene has CDR1 SQVTM and CDR2 ANQGSEA. The CDR3 has 14 residues. The ends were cut back, 3 bases at V and 2 bases at J, with 10 bases in the middle. TCRdb re-derived calls from the reads in MiXCR, one entry per CDR3 protein. The sample records 350,000 to 500,000 distinct CDR3 sequences, 25% to 40% being singletons. This clonotype occurred once. Its antigen is unknown. The chain recombines TRBV29-1 with TRBJ2-2; D is unclear. The source is a human donor in good health (CMV status not recorded). Some clones in this sample may be carry-over from other donors' samples. Sequencing input: PBMCs. CDR3 in amino acids: CSVDSGLNTGELFF. The CDR3 coding sequence is TGCAGCGTTGACAGTGGGCTTAACACCGGGGAGCTGTTTTTT.